Presented here are 18 T cell receptor beta chains from one specimen sequenced in a study of shared clonotypes between healthy human individuals. The naive CD8 subset, CD45RO-negative cells positively selected for CCR7, excluded terminally differentiated effector memory CD45RA+ cells. Generated by immunoSEQ multiplex PCR, the TCRdb table keeps only in-frame clones and is missing some. There are about 820,000 clones in the sample; 80% to 95% occur only once, and less than 25% lies in the top ten. Sequenced sample: naive CD8+ T cells sorted from blood. Receptors originate from a man aged 25 to 40 in good health.

The chain couples TRBV19 to TRBJ2-7, with 8 positions matching TRBD1. CDR1 is LNHDA, CDR2 SQIVND, per germline (reference sequence). The CDR3 contains 13 residues. The V gene end was trimmed by 10 bases and the J gene end by 6 bases; junction bases not matched to a gene: 11. The CDR3 loop is CATLGTGISEQYF. CDR3 in DNA: TGTGCCACTTTGGGGACAGGCATCTCCGAGCAGTACTTC. Full variable domain (missing parts from reference TRBV19 and TRBJ2-7): DGGITQSPKYLFRKEGQNVTLSCEQNLNHDAMYWYRQDPGQGLRLIYYSQIVNDFQKGDIAEGYSVSREKKESFPLTVTSAQKNPTAFYLCATLGTGISEQYFGPGTRLTVT.

The chain carries TRBV9 and TRBJ1-1, with a possible D match to TRBD1 (6 bases). This CDR3 has 13 residues. From germline, CDR1 is SGDLS and CDR2 YYNGEE. Trimming took off 3 bases at V and 3 bases at J, with 9 bases between the two ends. The CDR3 DNA sequence: TGTGCCAGCAGCGCGGACAGTTACACTGAAGCTTTCTTT. Protein: CASSADSYTEAFF.

V usage is TRBV7-6 and J usage is TRBJ2-1, with 13 nucleotides matching TRBD2. Germline V gene sequence: CDR1 SGHVS, CDR2 FNYEAQ. J gave up 8 bases and V 2 bases, and 9 bases lay outside the gene matches. This CDR3 has 17 amino acids. The CDR3 sequence is CASSLLSWTSGRDEQFF. The DNA for the CDR3 is TGTGCCAGCAGCTTACTCTCATGGACTAGCGGGAGAGATGAGCAGTTCTTC. Supplemented by reference TRBV7-6 and TRBJ2-1, the full variable domain reads GAGVSQSPRYKVTKRGQDVALRCDPISGHVSLYWYRQALGQGPEFLTYFNYEAQQDKSGLPNDRFSAERPEGSISTLTIQRTEQRDSAMYRCASSLLSWTSGRDEQFFGPGTRLTVL.

The chain uses TRBV7-6 and TRBJ2-7; weak D call: TRBD1 (5 bases). The ends were cut back, 6 bases at V and 9 bases at J, with 12 bases in the middle. The CDR3 spans 11 residues. CDR1 is SGHVS, CDR2 FNYEAQ, per germline. CDR3 region: CASSPDSRQYF. DNA of the CDR3: TGTGCCAGCAGTCCAGACAGTCGGCAGTACTTC.

V gene TRBV30 combines with J gene TRBJ1-1, with D unclear. Trimming cost V 2 bases and J 1 base, with 8 bases left between them. The CDR3 sequence is 13 residues long. In germline, CDR1 is GTSNPN, CDR2 SVGIG (reference sequence). The CDR3 loop is CAWSRHKNTEAFF. CDR3 DNA: TGTGCCTGGAGTCGACACAAGAACACTGAAGCTTTCTTT.

Only one count was recorded for this clone. The V and J genes are TRBV10-3 and TRBJ1-1; D not resolved. The CDR3 is 14 residues long. Trimming cost V 4 bases and J 0 bases, with 9 bases left between them. Germline CDR1 and CDR2: ENHRY and SYGVKD. The DNA for the CDR3 is TGTGCCATCAGTGGTCTCAGCTTGAACACTGAAGCTTTCTTT. Its protein is CAISGLSLNTEAFF.

The rearrangement joins TRBV4-1 to TRBJ2-1; 7 nucleotides line up with TRBD1. Trimming cost V 0 bases and J 4 bases; bases outside gene matches: 0. Germline lookup yields CDR1 MGHRA and CDR2 YSYEKL. The CDR3 has 14 residues. DNA of the CDR3: TGCGCCAGCAGCCAAGAGGGACAGTACAATGAGCAGTTCTTC. This encodes CASSQEGQYNEQFF.

This clone was detected only once. Other nucleotide sequences from this sample produce the same CDR3. The chain couples TRBV7-9 to TRBJ2-1, with 9 nucleotides matching TRBD1. The germline V gene encodes CDR1 SEHNR and CDR2 FQNEAQ (reference sequence). V shed 4 bases and J 4 bases; nucleotides not matched to a gene: 5. The CDR3 sequence is 15 residues long. The CDR3 region has the DNA TGTGCCAGCAGCTCGGGACAGGGTAGTTACAATGAGCAGTTCTTC. Amino acid sequence: CASSSGQGSYNEQFF.

J is TRBJ2-1 and V is TRBV6-6; 7 bases agree with TRBD2. Germline V gives CDR1 MNHNY, CDR2 SVGAGI (reference sequence). J lost 8 bases, V lost 8 bases, and 12 bases had no gene match. This CDR3 spans 14 amino acids. CDR3 bases: TGTGCCAGCTGTAGGGCGGGAGAAATCTATGAGCAGTTCTTC. It specifies CASCRAGEIYEQFF.

The rearrangement links TRBV27 to TRBJ2-3; TRBD2 matches 13 bases. Germline values: CDR1 MNHEY, CDR2 SMNVEV (reference sequence). The V and J ends lost 6 bases and 0 bases, in that order; junction bases with no gene match: 15. The CDR3 is 20 residues long. In DNA, the CDR3 is TGTGCCAGCAGGACCATGGGACTAGCGGGGCCTTTACCTAGCACAGATACGCAGTATTTT. Residues: CASRTMGLAGPLPSTDTQYF.

V gene TRBV25-1 combines with J gene TRBJ2-3; the D call may be TRBD1 or TRBD2 (5 bases each). Trimming shortened V by 6 bases and J by 0 bases, and 13 bases separated the two germline ends. The CDR3 is 15 amino acids. Germline CDR1 is MGHDK and CDR2 is SYGVNS. CDR3 in amino acids: CASSTGTYSTDTQYF. The DNA for the CDR3 is TGTGCCAGCAGCACCGGGACGTATAGCACAGATACGCAGTATTTT.

Turning to this clone: This specimen includes other DNA sequences encoding the same CDR3. CDR3 nucleotides: TGTGCCAGCAGTTACTCGGACAGGGGGCTCTACGAGCAGTACTTC. Its protein is CASSYSDRGLYEQYF. This rearrangement joins TRBV6-5 to TRBJ2-7, with 11 bases lining up with TRBD1. V shed 0 bases, J shed 3 bases, and the junction held 1 base outside the gene matches. There are 15 residues in the CDR3. Germline lookup yields CDR1 MNHEY and CDR2 SVGAGI.

V and J are TRBV11-3 and TRBJ2-1, with 8 bases aligning to TRBD2. V was clipped by 5 bases and J by 3 bases; unmatched bases: 9. The CDR3 is made up of 16 amino acids. Germline V gives CDR1 SGHNT, CDR2 YENEEA. CDR3 sequence reads: CASSPPNSGIYNEQFF. The CDR3 bases are TGTGCCAGCAGCCCCCCAAATAGCGGGATCTACAATGAGCAGTTCTTC.

This clone showed up just once. J is TRBJ1-4 and V is TRBV27, with 12 bases fitting TRBD1. There are 16 residues in the CDR3. The V gene end was trimmed by 4 bases and the J gene end by 7 bases; junction bases not matched to a gene: 7. Per the germline V gene, CDR1 is MNHEY and CDR2 is SMNVEV (reference sequence). CDR3 in DNA: TGTGCCAGCAGTTACCTCGGGACAGGGGGCGCTGAAAAACTGTTTTTT. This codes for CASSYLGTGGAEKLFF.

The chain is built from TRBV5-1 and TRBJ2-7, with D perhaps given as TRBD1 or TRBD2 (5 bases each). V was clipped by 1 base and J by 4 bases, with 12 bases between them. Germline CDR1 SGHRS, CDR2 YFSETQ. The CDR3 contains 14 residues. CDR3 loop: CASSLWGFGYEQYF. In nucleotides, the CDR3 is TGCGCCAGCAGCTTGTGGGGGTTTGGTTACGAGCAGTACTTC.

This clone was picked up one time. This rearrangement joins TRBV7-8 to TRBJ2-3; 14 nucleotides agree with TRBD2. This CDR3 has 16 amino acids. Germline V gene lookup returns CDR1 SGHVS and CDR2 FQNEAQ. The trim removed 6 bases at V and 2 bases at J, leaving 4 bases unmatched. The DNA for the CDR3 is TGTGCCAGCAGTGGACTAGCGGGAGGTCACACAGATACGCAGTATTTT. The encoded protein is CASSGLAGGHTDTQYF. The variable domain in full, with the rest retrieved from reference TRBV7-8 and TRBJ2-3, is GAGVSQSPRYKVAKRGQDVALRCDPISGHVSLFWYQQALGQGPEFLTYFQNEAQLDKSGLPSDRFFAERPEGSVSTLKIQRTQQEDSAVYLCASSGLAGGHTDTQYFGPGTRLTVL.

This chain connects TRBV29-1 to TRBJ1-1; D not certain. The CDR3 has 11 residues. Germline V gives CDR1 SQVTM, CDR2 ANQGSEA. V lost 3 bases and J lost 5, with 7 bases in between. As DNA, the CDR3 is TGCAGCGTTGACGGTCGGACTGAAGCTTTCTTT. This codes for CSVDGRTEAFF.

The V and J genes are TRBV14 and TRBJ2-2, with a tentative D call TRBD1 (6 bases). This CDR3 region has 17 residues. Trimming took off 1 base at V and 4 bases at J, with 16 bases between the two ends. The V gene's germline CDR1 is SGHDN and CDR2 FVKESK. Here the CDR3 reads CASSQGSGTSSTGELFF. Written as DNA, the CDR3 is TGTGCCAGCAGCCAAGGCTCCGGGACAAGCAGCACCGGGGAGCTGTTTTTT.